The present T cell receptor beta chain was sequenced within a study of shared clonotypes between healthy human individuals. As for the study in general: Donors consisted of two women and a few men between 18 and 49.

The CDR3 loop spans 13 amino acids. Germline V gene data show CDR1 as SSHAT and CDR2 as FNYEAQ (reference sequence). Regarding this clone: Sequence at one end of the junction differs from germline and may be a read error.

For unsorted samples, genomic DNA was extracted from 94 million or so PBMCs. Unsorted PBMC contributed approximately 300 ng DNA, tens of thousands of T cell genomes, to each replicate PCR. Scientists sequenced DNA from unsorted PBMC on ten immunoSEQ deep assay plates. Using immunoSEQ multiplex PCR, the repertoire was profiled, and TCRdb retains in-frame clones only, with some absent. The table has about 560,000 clones, roughly 79% seen once. This receptor was taken from a woman aged 40 to 55 in good health. Some clones in this sample may be carry-over from other donors' samples. This sequence joins TRBV7-7 and TRBJ2-5; a possible D gene is TRBD1 (6 bases). Sequenced input: PBMCs. CDR3 DNA sequence: TGTGCTAGCAGTAGGGACACGGAAGAGACCCAGTACTTC. This translates into CASSRDTEETQYF. The whole variable domain, filled in from reference TRBV7-7 and TRBJ2-5, reads GAGVSQSPRYKVTKRGQDVTLRCDPISSHATLYWYQQALGQGPEFLTYFNYEAQPDKSGLPSDRFSAERPEGSISTLTIQRTEQRDSAMYRCASSRDTEETQYFGPGTRLLVL.